This T cell receptor (beta chain) is drawn from a study of cytomegalovirus exposure and HLA in healthy donors (dated 2017 in TCRdb). Background for the entire study: In an earlier analysis of under 600 of the donors, less than 350 Gb of sequence data and some 100 million unique TCR beta sequences from 180 million or so T cells were reported. A later analysis re-analyzed previously published TCR beta repertoires from 650 to 800 donors and added high-resolution HLA genotyping to study TCR occurrence patterns. An early release covering 500 to 750 HLA-typed donors comprised around 300 gigabases of sequencing data and tens of millions of unique TCR sequences. In a later genetic analysis, genome-wide SNP genotypes for about 55% of the roughly 700 donors were used, and that subset was treated as a discovery cohort. The study used immunosequencing to profile the T cell repertoires of 670 or so subjects and linked those repertoires to cytomegalovirus serostatus. Both class I and class II loci were covered by HLA typing, at four-digit resolution. A separate validation cohort of roughly 130 different subjects was used in addition to the 666-subject first cohort. The later analysis used no new phenotypic data to find candidate immune exposures, relying instead on TCR beta sequences and their occurrence across donors. All discovery cohort repertoires had been generated on a single sequencing platform. The number of donors typed differed by locus, with about 629-630 for A, B, C, DRB1 and DQB1, more than 500 for DQA1, 606 for DPA1, and some 470 for DPB1. Five DR-DQ haplotypes were treated as single units for association and clustering because of strong linkage in the cohort. Among the roughly 400 genotyped donors, approximately 77% belonged to the genetic ancestry cluster associated with self-reported Caucasian donors. In an earlier analysis of roughly 540 of the donors, high-throughput TCR beta sequencing was used to judge whether each TCR beta V gene segment behaved as functional or pseudogenic. Donor age, sex, ethnicity and CMV serostatus were compiled together with the repertoire data. The aim of the study was to test whether cataloging public T cell receptors could identify signatures of past pathogen exposure. Across about 370 genotyped donors of the cohort, an average of roughly 250,000 unique TCR beta nucleotide sequences per donor were sequenced, and approximately 17% of those sequences were non-productive. The study combined high-throughput TCR immunosequencing, statistical association of individual TCRs with disease status, and machine learning to predict cytomegalovirus infection status.

The cohort consisted of 600 to 750 healthy bone marrow donors. All cohort members were sampled while nominally healthy, although unrecorded immune exposures were likely present. The donor was CMV seronegative and was included in the group of under 450 seronegative cohort members. Every donor gave a peripheral blood sample, and the peripheral blood mononuclear cells from that sample were used for TCR beta sequencing. The Qiagen DNeasy Blood Extraction Kit was used to extract genomic DNA from the blood cell samples. The paper's findings and limits, for the study overall: A further reported finding was that TCR beta sequences accurately predicted the HLA-A and HLA-B alleles for most subjects in the first cohort. Linkage disequilibrium might explain the correlated functional status among segregating V segments, but an unknown experimental factor could not be ruled out. Because HLA typing was missing for some donors at each locus, association tests included only the typed subset. In a later analysis, the rate of TCR association differed among HLA loci, with DRB1 alleles having the most associated TCRs and HLA-C alleles having the fewest. In vitro tests confirmed that a few of the cytomegalovirus-associated TCR beta chains recognize cytomegalovirus antigens. A later analysis found that HLA-associated TCR beta chains were more clonally expanded and had lower generation probabilities than equally common non-associated chains. About 15 rarely observed V segments, including chromosome 9 orphons, were excluded from the earlier analysis of approximately 500 of the donors because counts were too low. Sequencing depth was assumed to be roughly uniform across donors in the presence/absence analyses, though that assumption may not hold. Broadly in line with IMGT annotations, most TCR beta V segments showed up in productive rearrangements about 90% or about 30% of the time in an earlier analysis of 587 of the donors. The authors suggested that the approach could potentially be generalized to other disease states and immunological phenotypes. Most TCR sequences were observed very rarely across donors, whereas some public TCRs were present in many individuals. A cluster of highly shared sequence variants was judged likely to be a technical artifact of the sequencing pipeline. Specific HLA alleles were associated with 16,951 TCR beta sequences at a false discovery rate of 0.05 in a later analysis. Several of the top co-occurrence clusters appeared to be linked to parvovirus B19, influenza, CMV and Epstein-Barr virus, according to a later analysis. Only TCR beta chains were sequenced in this cohort, and the absence of alpha or paired-chain data limited detectable features. The classifier was reported to diagnose cytomegalovirus status with high specificity and sensitivity in both the original and validation cohorts. When HLA alleles, especially DR and DQ, strongly co-occurred, TCR associations were difficult to assign to individual alleles. The study listed approximately 160 TCR beta chains as associated with cytomegalovirus. Compared with the roughly 700-donor mean, donors in an Asian-associated ancestry cluster had fewer N-insertions in productive TCRs, according to a later genetic analysis. Immune exposure information for the cohort was limited to CMV serostatus. In a later analysis, most CMV-associated TCR beta chains were found to appear HLA-restricted, with HLA associations seemingly driven largely by CMV exposure. Some IMGT-functional V segments, including TRBV6-2 and TRBV6-3, could not be told apart with the 87-base-pair reads, so those segments were excluded. A later genetic analysis associated a missense DCLRE1C variant with V-gene and J-gene trimming of TCR beta chains, and an independent cohort replicated the association.

Libraries were made using the immunoSEQ multiplex PCR assay. For the multiplex PCR, a mixture combining 60 forward primers for TCR Vbeta segments and 13 reverse primers for TCR Jbeta segments was used. The CDR3 region of rearranged TCR beta genes was amplified from genomic DNA by a multiplex PCR assay. The amplified TCR beta libraries were sequenced on the Illumina HiSeq System as 87-base-pair reads. As for the original processing: A later analysis counted approximately 84 million unique TCR beta chains across the 600 to 850 repertoires, and around 9.9 million of these chains were shared by at least two donors. Raw reads were error-corrected and collapsed into unique sequences with a nearest-neighbor algorithm that merged closely related sequences to remove PCR and sequencing errors. V, D and J gene segments were assigned by aligning CDR3 sequences to IMGT reference sequences. For a sequence to be retained, a match of at least six nucleotides to both a V gene segment and a J gene segment was required. A rearrangement counted as productive if the CDR3 had no stop codons and remained in frame with V and J, and every other rearrangement counted as non-productive. CDR3 was defined by IMGT convention, running from the second conserved V-encoded cysteine to the conserved J-encoded phenylalanine. The earlier analysis of about 530 of the donors excluded any sequence lacking an unambiguous match to a single V gene segment. An earlier analysis of about 600 of the donors called V segments functional above 56.7% productive rearrangements and segregating when the between-donor standard deviation exceeded 5%. To diagnose cytomegalovirus status from the catalog of TCR beta chain sequences, a statistical classification framework was built. In a later analysis, TCR nucleotide sequences were compared against IMGT/GENE-DB human TR gene sequences so that V and J genes could be assigned. The TCRdist pipeline was used in a later analysis to assign CDR3 sequences and most-parsimonious VDJ recombination scenarios. A later analysis defined each TCR beta chain by its CDR3 amino acid sequence plus V-gene family, and excluded reads lacking a unique V-gene family. To address suspected cross-contamination and a sequencing artifact, a later analysis removed 592 highly shared, low-generation-probability nucleotide sequences. In a later analysis, a clonal expansion index for each public chain was calculated from normalized within-repertoire ranks of inferred template counts. In a later analysis, generation probabilities were computed with a VDJ recombination model fitted to out-of-frame rearrangements, and the resulting probabilities were checked against IGoR. In a later analysis, TCR-TCR, TCR-HLA and TCR-CMV co-occurrence was scored with hypergeometric tests, and a repertoire-size bias correction was applied to TCR pairs. To estimate false discovery rates, a later analysis permuted the HLA or CMV assignments 20 times. In a later analysis, co-occurring TCRs were grouped using DBSCAN, and TCRdist sequence similarity was added for clustering within HLA-allele-positive subsets. Repertoires with fewer than 30,000 or more than 120,000 public chains, plus five repertoires with anomalous nucleotide sharing, were excluded from co-occurrence clustering. This immuneACCESS table, as held by TCRdb, lists in-frame sequences with V and J called but not all clones. Of the missing ones, under half trace to an unresolved V gene in checked studies; the others have no known cause. From that table come the V and J calls and clone size; the DNA was used to work out D and trimming. In all, the sample holds more than 150,000 clones, and roughly 79% of those were seen once. About 1.4% of the sample is in the top ten clones.

For this clone: Its binding antigen is unknown. No clone much larger than this one lies a single base away; base qualities are absent.

At the junction V is shortened by 2 bases and J by 14 bases; bases outside the gene matches: 5. The germline V gene (reference sequence) specifies SEHNR as CDR1 and FQNEAQ as CDR2. The CDR3 spans 12 residues, from the cysteine through the phenylalanine. The sequence is cut down to CDR3 DNA, 36 bases in frame from base 1. Sequenced input: PBMCs. The source is a man aged 35 to 55 in good health and CMV-seronegative. This sequence uses TRBV7-9 and TRBJ2-3, and 9 junction bases match TRBD2. CDR3 protein: CASSLMAGGPYF. In nucleotides, the sequence is TGTGCCAGCAGCTTAATGGCGGGGGGGCCGTATTTT.